This T cell receptor beta chain emerged from a study of T cell responses to AZD1222 COVID-19 vaccine. Between the trimmed V and J ends, which lost 4 bases and 5 bases, there was a span of 11 bases. The CDR3 runs to 14 residues. CDR1 and CDR2 from the germline V gene are MGHRA and YSYEKL. About this clone: No antigen is known for it.

Findings and caveats of the study: Two AZD1222 doses significantly raised spike-specific TCR breadth and depth over controls.

Sequencing was performed with immunoSEQ multiplex PCR; in TCRdb, only in-frame clones are kept and a portion is missing. The table has around 140,000 clones, 85% to 90% seen once. The sequencing used peripheral blood, collected on day 0 of AZD1222 vaccination. The TCR comes from an adult in good health. This sequence joins TRBV4-1 and TRBJ1-4; D may be TRBD1 (6 bases). The CDR3 here is CASSRDIGNEKLFF. CDR3 sequence (DNA): TGCGCCAGCAGCCGGGACATCGGAAATGAAAAACTGTTTTTT.